Sequencing of this T cell receptor beta chain was carried out in a study of cytomegalovirus exposure and HLA in healthy donors. With respect to this clone: The antigen remains undetermined.

Study outcomes and limitations: Rates of TCR association differed by HLA locus in a later analysis, with DRB1 highest and HLA-C lowest.

The PCR ran on 60 Vbeta and 13 Jbeta primers. Measured with immunoSEQ multiplex PCR; TCRdb has only the in-frame clones, and not every one. Altogether about 230,000 clones are present, around 80% being singletons, with the ten largest covering about 0.45%. The CDR3 loop spans 16 amino acids. The germline gives CDR1 SGHRS, CDR2 YFSETQ. V was pared by 4 bases and J by 6 bases, with 13 bases of the junction left unmatched. The J gene is TRBJ2-4, the V gene TRBV5-1, with 7 bases lining up with TRBD1. This clonotype originated in a boy between 10 and 17 years old in good health and CMV-seronegative. The sample consisted of PBMCs. CDR3 sequence (DNA): TGCGCCAGCAGCCTAACAGGGGCGCCCCCGGGAAACATTCAGTACTTC. It is translated as CASSLTGAPPGNIQYF.